The subject of this entry is one T cell receptor (beta chain). The antigen is not known. Here immunoSEQ multiplex PCR was the method, and the copy in TCRdb shows in-frame clones only, minus some. Here the sample spans some 97,000 clones, 75% to 95% being singletons. Germline V gene data show CDR1 as MNHNS and CDR2 as SASEGT. The CDR3 totals 14 residues. Unmatched junction bases numbered 4, after V lost 5 bases and J lost 4 bases. This record belongs to a study of siplizumab effects on memory and regulatory T cells. Study outcomes and limitations: Naive T cells were seen as more diverse than memory cells and as major alloresponse contributors. Unstimulated subsets contained matches for only a minor fraction of alloreactive clones.

The chain links TRBV6-1 to TRBJ2-1, with TRBD2 matching over 8 bases. Source material: CD4+ T cells sorted from blood. This TCR was recovered from a human donor in good health. Some clones in this sample may be carry-over from other donors' samples. CDR3 amino acids: CASSSGSTYNEQFF. In DNA form, the CDR3 reads TGTGCCAGCAGTAGCGGGAGTACGTACAATGAGCAGTTCTTC.